These 10 T cell receptor beta chains came from one sample sequenced in a study of OX40 agonist ivuxolimab in advanced cancers. Library preparation employed the immunoSEQ multiplex PCR assay. In TCRdb, the immuneACCESS table is reduced to in-frame sequences with V and J assigned. These tables do not hold every clone; where another copy was compared, an unresolved V gene accounts for under half, and the others remain unexplained. The sample table records about 53,000 clones; approximately 92% of these occur just once. Roughly 11% of the sample is taken by the ten largest. This material consisted of CD4+ or CD8+ T cells sorted from blood, taken in a trial of the OX40 agonist ivuxolimab. The receptor source for this set is an adult with an advanced solid tumor such as melanoma, head and neck, liver or kidney cancer.

CDR3 sequence: CASSLSASGIGYTF. The DNA for the CDR3 is TGTGCCAGCAGTTTGAGTGCGTCAGGGATCGGCTACACCTTC. The chain recombines TRBV28 with TRBJ1-2; a weak D match, TRBD1 (5 bases). The CDR3 consists of 14 residues. V lost 3 bases and J lost 8, with 16 bases in between. In germline, CDR1 is MDHEN, CDR2 SYDVKM.

The CDR3 bases are TGTGCCAGCAGCTTAGGACAGGCCCCCACAGATACGCAGTATTTT. Encoded protein: CASSLGQAPTDTQYF. The V and J genes are TRBV11-1 and TRBJ2-3; possible D gene TRBD1, 6 bases. V gave up 1 base and J gave up 2 bases, with 10 bases separating them. Looked up from germline, CDR1 is SGHAT and CDR2 is FQDESV (reference sequence). The CDR3 covers 15 residues.

The sample holds one count of this clone. The gene calls are TRBV9 and TRBJ2-1; 8 bases map to TRBD2. Germline V gives CDR1 SGDLS, CDR2 YYNGEE. The CDR3 is 15 residues long. The V segment lost 3 bases and the J segment 3 bases; nucleotides outside the gene matches: 5. The CDR3 DNA sequence: TGTGCCAGCAGCGCCCAGCGGGGGAGCTACAATGAGCAGTTCTTC. This translates into CASSAQRGSYNEQFF.

The chain carries TRBV5-6 and TRBJ2-1; D unclear. The V end was cut by 4 bases, the J end by 3 bases, with 14 bases between. Germline assignment: CDR1 SGHDT and CDR2 YYEEEE. The CDR3 has 15 amino acids. In DNA form, the CDR3 reads TGTGCCAGCAGCGCCCTTTCATCATTCTACAATGAGCAGTTCTTC. Encoded protein: CASSALSSFYNEQFF.

This clone has a single count. The V and J genes are TRBV2 and TRBJ2-5; the D gene is possibly TRBD1 (5 bases). CDR1 is SNHLY, CDR2 FYNNEI, per germline. The CDR3 spans 13 residues. V was clipped by 6 bases and J by 2 bases, with 10 bases between them. The CDR3 coding sequence is TGTGCCAGCAGGGCAGGGATTCAAGAGACCCAGTACTTC. Translating it yields CASRAGIQETQYF.

The chain couples TRBV29-1 to TRBJ2-2; 9 positions agree with TRBD1. The CDR3 loop spans 13 amino acids. The trim removed 7 bases at V and 6 bases at J, leaving 6 bases unmatched. Germline CDR1 is SQVTM and CDR2 is ANQGSEA. The CDR3 spells CSAGDRAAGELFF. CDR3 sequence (DNA): TGCAGCGCCGGGGACAGGGCTGCCGGGGAGCTGTTTTTT.

This clone appeared a single time. V usage is TRBV5-4 and J usage is TRBJ2-5; no clear D. This CDR3 has 12 residues. The V end was cut by 0 bases, the J end by 5 bases, with 5 bases between. Per germline, CDR1 SGHNT and CDR2 YYREEE (reference sequence). For the CDR3, the DNA is TGTGCCAGCAGCTTGGATCGGGAGACCCAGTACTTC. Amino acid sequence: CASSLDRETQYF. Supplemented by reference TRBV5-4 and TRBJ2-5, the full variable domain reads ETGVTQSPTHLIKTRGQQVTLRCSSQSGHNTVSWYQQALGQGPQFIFQYYREEENGRGNFPPRFSGLQFPNYSSELNVNALELDDSALYLCASSLDRETQYFGPGTRLLVL.

V is TRBV27 and J is TRBJ2-3; D is ambiguous. Trimming took 6 bases from V and 3 from J, leaving 10 bases between them. The germline CDR1 and CDR2 sequences are MNHEY and SMNVEV (reference sequence). This CDR3 region has 13 residues. CDR3 loop: CASRRKGTDTQYF. The CDR3 DNA follows: TGTGCCAGCAGGCGTAAAGGGACAGATACGCAGTATTTT.

The chain joins TRBV18 to TRBJ2-5, with 7 positions matching TRBD1. Germline V CDR1 and CDR2: KGHSH, LQKENI. Unmatched junction bases numbered 8, after V lost 3 bases and J lost 1 base. The CDR3 sequence is 16 residues long. This CDR3 is CASSPTGQPSQETQYF. CDR3 DNA: TGTGCCAGCTCACCTACGGGACAGCCATCCCAAGAGACCCAGTACTTC.

The rearrangement joins TRBV9 to TRBJ2-2; D is perhaps TRBD2 (6 bases). There are 15 residues in the CDR3. Germline V lookup: CDR1 SGDLS, CDR2 YYNGEE. Trimming removed 4 bases from V and 6 bases from J, with 16 bases in between. Here the CDR3 reads CASSSLGVAAGELFF. The CDR3 bases are TGTGCCAGCAGCAGCCTGGGGGTAGCGGCCGGGGAGCTGTTTTTT.